The 16 T cell receptor beta chains in this list originate from one sample, sequenced in a study of CD8+CD57+ T cells in acquired aplastic anemia. CDR3 and TCR beta VDJ profiling relied on genomic DNA as the template. TCRdb processed the reads anew with MiXCR; each CDR3 protein has one entry. The sample has around 220,000 distinct CDR3 sequences, roughly 45% seen once. Patients chosen for sequencing had CD8+CD57+ cells that had expanded, as shown by flow cytometry. Material for sequencing was sorted CD4+, CD8+, or CD8+CD57+ T cells (not recorded which) from PBMCs. These receptors were obtained from a human donor with aplastic anemia.

The sample holds many counts of this clonotype. V and J are TRBV6-5 and TRBJ2-1; weak D call: TRBD1 (5 bases). The CDR3 is 13 residues long. The germline V gene has CDR1 MNHEY and CDR2 SVGAGI. V lost 5 bases, J lost 8 bases, and 13 bases lay in between. CDR3 DNA: TGTGCCAGCAGTGAATCGGACATCGATGAGCAGTTCTTC. This codes for CASSESDIDEQFF.

The chain couples TRBV4-3 to TRBJ1-2, with 8 bases aligning to TRBD1. CDR1 is LGHNA and CDR2 is YSLEER in the germline V gene. V dropped 3 bases and J dropped 9; count of bases not matched to a gene: 6. The CDR3 covers 13 residues. The CDR3 here is CASSQDRVARYTF. CDR3 DNA: TGCGCCAGCAGCCAGGACAGGGTTGCACGCTACACCTTC.

The chain combines TRBV5-4 with TRBJ1-1; the match to TRBD1 covers 7 bases. This CDR3 is 14 amino acids long. Per the germline V gene, CDR1 is SGHNT and CDR2 is YYREEE (reference sequence). J was trimmed by 11 bases and V by 3 bases; bases with no gene match: 13. This CDR3 is CASSSSTGESPAFF. Here the CDR3 DNA reads TGTGCCAGCAGCTCCTCAACAGGGGAAAGTCCCGCTTTCTTT. Together with reference TRBV5-4 and TRBJ1-1, the CDR3 gives the full variable domain: ETGVTQSPTHLIKTRGQQVTLRCSSQSGHNTVSWYQQALGQGPQFIFQYYREEENGRGNFPPRFSGLQFPNYSSELNVNALELDDSALYLCASSSSTGESPAFFGQGTRLTVV.

Turning to this clonotype: A read error may account for a junction end that differs from germline. The chain carries TRBV9 and TRBJ2-5; D remains unclear. The germline V gene encodes CDR1 SGDLS and CDR2 YYNGEE. This CDR3 spans 14 amino acids. Here the CDR3 reads CASSVAGRKEAQYF. The CDR3 nucleotides read TGTGCCAGCAGCGTAGCGGGCAGAAAAGAGGCCCAGTACTTC.

This sequence joins TRBV2 and TRBJ2-7; TRBD1 is a possible D gene (5 bases). Germline CDR1 SNHLY, CDR2 FYNNEI. The CDR3 is 13 amino acids. V lost 2 bases and J 3 bases, leaving 8 bases between the germline ends. The CDR3 DNA reads TGTGCCAGCAGTGAACGACAGCTCTACGAGCAGTACTTC. Amino acids: CASSERQLYEQYF.

The chain joins TRBV20-1 to TRBJ2-1, with D possibly matching TRBD1 (6 bases). The V gene's germline CDR1 is DFQATT and CDR2 SNEGSKA (reference sequence). V dropped 5 bases and J dropped 13 bases, with 12 bases sitting between them. The CDR3 is made up of 10 amino acids. In nucleotides, the CDR3 is TGCAGTGCTGGGGGACATGGACAGTTCTTC. Translation: CSAGGHGQFF.

The J gene is TRBJ1-2, the V gene TRBV6-1, with 7 bases fitting TRBD1. Germline assignment: CDR1 MNHNS and CDR2 SASEGT. J was trimmed by 7 bases and V by 4 bases; bases with no gene match: 9. This CDR3 has 14 amino acids. This CDR3 reads CASSGPKGAGGYTF. CDR3 coding DNA: TGTGCCAGCAGTGGGCCGAAGGGGGCCGGTGGCTACACCTTC.

Many counts were recorded for this clonotype. CDR3 sequence reads: CASSENNYEQYF. The DNA of the CDR3 is TGCGCCAGCAGTGAGAACAACTACGAGCAGTACTTC. V and J are TRBV10-1 and TRBJ2-7, with no clear D. Germline V CDR1 and CDR2: WNHNN, SYGVQD (reference sequence). V gave up 2 bases and J gave up 3 bases, with 5 bases separating them. The CDR3 loop spans 12 amino acids.

This sequence joins TRBV19 and TRBJ2-2; D not certain. This CDR3 contains 13 residues. V gave up 7 bases and J gave up 7 bases, with 13 bases separating them. Germline values: CDR1 LNHDA, CDR2 SQIVND (reference sequence). CDR3 sequence reads: CASTPVGGGELFF. CDR3 sequence (DNA): TGTGCCAGTACCCCAGTCGGTGGCGGGGAGCTGTTTTTT.

The genes are TRBV19 and TRBJ2-7, with TRBD2 as a possible D gene (6 bases). CDR1 is LNHDA, CDR2 SQIVND, per germline (reference sequence). Trimming stripped 3 bases from V and 2 bases from J, with 8 bases between. CDR3 length equals 13 residues. The DNA for the CDR3 is TGTGCCAGTAGTATCGGGGGAACCTACGAGCAGTACTTC. As protein: CASSIGGTYEQYF. The complete variable domain, with remaining parts taken from reference TRBV19 and TRBJ2-7, reads DGGITQSPKYLFRKEGQNVTLSCEQNLNHDAMYWYRQDPGQGLRLIYYSQIVNDFQKGDIAEGYSVSREKKESFPLTVTSAQKNPTAFYLCASSIGGTYEQYFGPGTRLTVT.

This chain links TRBV20-1 with TRBJ2-7; 12 bases map to TRBD2. This CDR3 spans 15 amino acids. Germline V gene sequence: CDR1 DFQATT, CDR2 SNEGSKA (reference sequence). Trimming removed 3 bases from V and 3 bases from J; junction bases left unmatched: 6. The CDR3, as DNA: TGCAGTGCTAGGACAGGACTAGCGGGGAACTACGAGCAGTACTTC. Amino acid sequence: CSARTGLAGNYEQYF.

Comments on this clonotype: A read error is likely, as this CDR3 ends without the conserved phenylalanine or tryptophan. The V call is TRBV20-1, the J call TRBJ2-5; 8 nucleotides line up with TRBD2. Germline CDR1 and CDR2: DFQATT and SNEGSKA (reference sequence). CDR3 length: 15 amino acids. This chain's CDR3 is CSARGGGGPQKTQYL. In nucleotides, the CDR3 is TGCAGTGCTAGAGGGGGCGGGGGGCCCCAAAAGACCCAGTACCTC.

Of note for this clonotype: This clone may be a read error of a much larger clone one base away. Because the CDR3 is missing its conserved closing phenylalanine or tryptophan, this is likely a read error. The chain carries TRBV6-6 and TRBJ1-4; TRBD1 is a possible D gene (5 bases). Per germline, CDR1 MNHNY and CDR2 SVGAGI (reference sequence). The V end was cut by 0 bases, the J end by 4 bases, with 12 bases between. The CDR3 has 16 residues. The CDR3 DNA reads as TGTGCCAGCAGTTACTCGACGCAGGGCGGTAATGAAAAACTGTTTTCT. This sequence encodes CASSYSTQGGNEKLFS.

The chain employs TRBV30 and TRBJ1-2; D might be TRBD1 (6 bases). Trimming pared 2 bases from V and 0 bases from J, leaving 10 bases between. The germline CDR1 and CDR2 sequences are GTSNPN and SVGIG (reference sequence). This CDR3 contains 14 residues. CDR3 in amino acids: CAWSRGATNYGYTF. The CDR3 coding sequence is TGTGCCTGGAGTCGGGGGGCGACTAACTATGGCTACACCTTC.

The DNA of the CDR3 is TGCAGCGTTGATGATAGGGGGCGGGGCTACACCTTC. As protein: CSVDDRGRGYTF. The rearrangement uses TRBV29-1 and TRBJ1-2; 7 bases fit TRBD1. J gave up 8 bases and V 3 bases, and 6 bases lay outside the gene matches. This CDR3 has 12 amino acids. CDR1 is SQVTM, CDR2 ANQGSEA, per germline.

This clonotype showed up many times. The chain is built from TRBV4-1 and TRBJ2-3; D is ambiguous. CDR3 length: 14 residues. CDR1 is MGHRA and CDR2 is YSYEKL in the germline V gene. The V end was cut by 1 base, the J end by 1 base, with 6 bases between. Written as DNA, the CDR3 is TGCGCCAGCAGCCAAGTTCAGGGCACAGATACGCAGTATTTT. This translates into CASSQVQGTDTQYF.